The 8 T cell receptor beta chains given below trace back to one sample, sequenced in a study of blood T cell repertoires in COVID-19 (TCRdb year 2020). Library generation was performed with the immunoSEQ multiplex PCR assay. The source is immuneACCESS, and TCRdb retained only in-frame sequences with V and J called. Part of the clones is not carried over; for the studies checked, unresolved V genes explain less than half of this, and the remainder is unexplained. This sample gives about 68,000 clones in total; 87% of them show up just once. In total, the top ten clones hold 3.4% of the sample. The sequenced material came from peripheral blood. These receptors were collected from a woman in her fifties or sixties with COVID-19, enrolled during active disease.

As for this clone: The junction does not match germline at one end; this may be a read error. This chain connects TRBV11-3 to TRBJ2-5; 14 bases are shared with TRBD2. Germline V gives CDR1 SGHNT, CDR2 YENEEA. The CDR3 is 16 residues long. CDR3 region: CASSFTPGLAGEAQYF. CDR3 in DNA: TGTGCCAGCAGCTTCACCCCGGGACTAGCGGGAGAGGCCCAGTACTTC. Variable domain in full (rest from reference TRBV11-3 and TRBJ2-5): EAGVVQSPRYKIIEKKQPVAFWCNPISGHNTLYWYLQNLGQGPELLIRYENEEAVDDSQLPKDRFSAERLKGVDSTLKIQPAELGDSAVYLCASSFTPGLAGEAQYFGPGTRLLVL.

This clone was detected only once. The chain recombines TRBV5-1 with TRBJ2-7, with 7 bases fitting TRBD2. V lost 4 bases and J lost 7; bases outside the gene matches: 5. The CDR3 extends over 12 amino acids. CDR1 is SGHRS and CDR2 is YFSETQ in the germline V gene. CDR3 DNA sequence: TGCGCCAGCAGCCATCTAGCGGCTGAGCAGTACTTC. Translation gives CASSHLAAEQYF.

The chain joins TRBV7-9 to TRBJ2-5; 12 nucleotides agree with TRBD2. The trim removed 5 bases at V and 7 bases at J, leaving 14 bases unmatched. From germline, CDR1 is SEHNR and CDR2 FQNEAQ (reference sequence). The CDR3 covers 17 residues. CDR3 in amino acids: CASSEGLAGAGRVTQYF. CDR3 sequence (DNA): TGTGCCAGCAGCGAGGGACTAGCGGGTGCCGGGCGGGTGACCCAGTACTTC.

The chain joins TRBV9 to TRBJ1-4, with 9 bases fitting TRBD1. Germline trimming cut 3 bases from V and 8 bases from J; bases unmatched to any gene: 5. Germline CDR1 reads SGDLS; CDR2 reads YYNGEE. CDR3 length: 14 residues. CDR3 nucleotide sequence: TGTGCCAGCAGCGGTGACAGGGGGGGAGAAAAACTGTTTTTT. Protein sequence: CASSGDRGGEKLFF.

In DNA, the CDR3 is TGTGCCACCACCCCTCAGTTTCGAAACACCATATATTTT. This translates into CATTPQFRNTIYF. The gene calls are TRBV10-3 and TRBJ1-3; D call uncertain. This CDR3 is built from 13 residues. Germline lookup yields CDR1 ENHRY and CDR2 SYGVKD. Trimming shortened V by 10 bases and J by 5 bases, and 15 bases separated the two germline ends.

V is TRBV4-2 and J is TRBJ2-3; the match to TRBD2 covers 10 bases. Germline trimming cut 2 bases from V and 0 bases from J; bases unmatched to any gene: 5. There are 17 residues in the CDR3. Looked up from germline, CDR1 is LGHNA and CDR2 is YNFKEQ. The CDR3 region is CASSQNLAGVSTDTQYF. In DNA, the CDR3 is TGTGCCAGCAGCCAAAACCTAGCGGGAGTTAGCACAGATACGCAGTATTTT.

V gene TRBV6-1 combines with J gene TRBJ2-1; the D gene is possibly TRBD1 (6 bases). Per the germline V gene, CDR1 is MNHNS and CDR2 is SASEGT. The length of the CDR3 is 14 residues. The V and J ends lost 2 bases and 6 bases respectively, with 11 bases between them. The chain's CDR3 is CASSEFSRGNEQFF. The CDR3 DNA sequence: TGTGCCAGCAGTGAATTTAGCAGGGGCAATGAGCAGTTCTTC.

The chain uses TRBV6-6 and TRBJ2-7; 8 bases line up with TRBD2. The germline gives CDR1 MNHNY, CDR2 SVGAGI (reference sequence). This CDR3 comprises 14 residues. V was pared by 5 bases and J by 2 bases, with 5 bases of the junction left unmatched. CDR3 in amino acids: CASSGSGGTYEQYF. The CDR3 DNA sequence: TGTGCCAGCAGTGGAAGCGGGGGAACCTACGAGCAGTACTTC.